The 4 T cell receptor beta chains in this list originate from one sample, sequenced in a study of Graves' ophthalmopathy and Graves' hyperthyroidism. Investigators amplified TCR beta CDR3 regions from RNA transcripts. The first-round RT-PCR employed HTBI primers together with the Qiagen OneStep RT-PCR kit. A multiplex PCR was then performed as the second round. TCRdb recomputed calls from the multiplex PCR reads with MiXCR, one row per CDR3 protein. This table holds 450,000 to 600,000 distinct CDR3 sequences, 35% to 40% found once. The specimen sequenced was peripheral blood or thyroid tissue (not recorded which). All receptors come from an adult man with Graves' hyperthyroidism.

The table lists this clonotype with many counts. The rearrangement links TRBV6-6 to TRBJ1-6; D is unclear. The germline V gene has CDR1 MNHNY and CDR2 SVGAGI (reference sequence). Between the trimmed V and J ends, which lost 6 bases and 2 bases, there was a span of 14 bases. The CDR3 totals 16 residues. In DNA, the CDR3 is TGTGCCAGCAGCCCGGGCCAAGGCCCCTATAATTCACCCCTCCACTTT. It translates to CASSPGQGPYNSPLHF.

V and J are TRBV7-9 and TRBJ2-3; 8 bases agree with TRBD1. Germline loops: CDR1 SEHNR, CDR2 FQNEAQ (reference sequence). The CDR3 contains 16 residues. V lost 5 bases, J lost 8 bases, and 15 bases stayed unmatched. The CDR3, as DNA: TGTGCCAGCAGCACTGGGGACAGGCTTCCTTCTTCTACGCAGTATTTT. Protein sequence: CASSTGDRLPSSTQYF.

This clonotype was observed a handful of times. V is TRBV2 and J is TRBJ1-4; 7 nucleotides agree with TRBD1. The CDR3 totals 13 residues. The germline V gene has CDR1 SNHLY and CDR2 FYNNEI. The ends lost 8 bases at V and 6 bases at J; junction bases unmatched: 6. The CDR3 here is CASDRAEDEKLFF. The CDR3 DNA reads TGTGCCAGCGACAGGGCCGAGGATGAAAAACTGTTTTTT.

This clonotype showed up many times. The chain carries TRBV12-3 or TRBV12-4 and TRBJ2-7; TRBD1 agrees at 7 bases. The CDR3 is made up of 13 amino acids. Unmatched junction bases numbered 3, after V lost 3 bases and J lost 4 bases. Here the CDR3 reads CASSFGRGYEQYF. The CDR3 nucleotides are TGTGCCAGCAGTTTCGGCAGGGGGTACGAGCAGTACTTC.